This passage covers 24 T cell receptor beta chains from one sample sequenced in a study of T cells in Graves' hyperthyroidism and ophthalmopathy. TCR beta CDR3 region amplification was performed from RNA transcripts. When the TCR CDR3 underwent first-round RT-PCR, the HTBI primer set was used. From the multiplex PCR reads, TCRdb called clonotypes with MiXCR, one entry per CDR3 protein. The data show 600,000 to 750,000 distinct CDR3 sequences, with around 15% seen just once and 15% to 19% held by the top ten. The sample was blood. The origin of the receptors is a man in his forties or fifties with Graves' hyperthyroidism.

The rearrangement uses TRBV6-2 or TRBV6-3 and TRBJ2-1; D ambiguous. CDR1 is MNHEY and CDR2 is SVGEGT in the germline V gene. The V and J ends lost 4 bases and 8 bases respectively, with 21 bases between them. The CDR3 covers 16 residues. The CDR3 DNA sequence: TGTGCCAGCAGTTCTTCCCCCAGACACTTTTCGGATGAGCAGTTCTTC. It translates to CASSSSPRHFSDEQFF.

V is TRBV19 and J is TRBJ2-3; 11 bases fit TRBD2. With 5 bases clipped from V and 7 bases from J, the junction kept 11 bases outside the gene matches. The CDR3 is 16 amino acids. Germline loops: CDR1 LNHDA, CDR2 SQIVND (reference sequence). The DNA for the CDR3 is TGTGCCAGTAGTGGTACCACTAGCGGGAGTTGGTATACGCAGTATTTT. Translating gives CASSGTTSGSWYTQYF. Full variable domain (remainder filled in from reference TRBV19 and TRBJ2-3): DGGITQSPKYLFRKEGQNVTLSCEQNLNHDAMYWYRQDPGQGLRLIYYSQIVNDFQKGDIAEGYSVSREKKESFPLTVTSAQKNPTAFYLCASSGTTSGSWYTQYFGPGTRLTVL.

The V gene is TRBV7-8, the J gene TRBJ2-7, with D perhaps matching TRBD2 (5 bases). There are 14 residues in the CDR3. Between the trimmed V and J ends, which lost 4 bases and 2 bases, there was a span of 12 bases. CDR1 and CDR2 from the germline V gene are SGHVS and FQNEAQ. This chain's CDR3 is CASSSRTLPYEQYF. In DNA, the CDR3 is TGTGCCAGCAGCTCTAGGACTCTCCCCTACGAGCAGTACTTC.

This clonotype was counted many times. The chain uses TRBV28 and TRBJ2-3, with 8 nucleotides matching TRBD2. This CDR3 comprises 16 residues. The germline gives CDR1 MDHEN, CDR2 SYDVKM. The J segment lost 0 bases and the V segment lost 10 bases, leaving 12 bases of the junction unmatched. The CDR3 sequence: CATLRPSGSSTDTQYF. In DNA form, the CDR3 reads TGTGCCACCCTTAGACCCAGCGGGAGCAGCACAGATACGCAGTATTTT. The whole variable domain, filled in from reference TRBV28 and TRBJ2-3, reads DVKVTQSSRYLVKRTGEKVFLECVQDMDHENMFWYRQDPGLGLRLIYFSYDVKMKEKGDIPEGYSVSREKKERFSLILESASTNQTSMYLCATLRPSGSSTDTQYFGPGTRLTVL.

This clonotype was recorded many times. The rearrangement uses TRBV11-2 and TRBJ2-7; no firm D call. CDR3 length: 12 residues. Germline V lookup: CDR1 SGHAT, CDR2 FQNNGV. V lost 1 base and J 2 bases, leaving 3 bases between the germline ends. CDR3 loop: CASSLAPYEQYF. CDR3 sequence (DNA): TGTGCCAGCAGCTTAGCGCCCTACGAGCAGTACTTC.

Only a few counts were recorded for this clonotype. J is TRBJ1-2 and V is TRBV29-1, with 11 bases fitting TRBD1. The CDR3 loop spans 14 amino acids. J lost 5 bases, V lost 5 bases, and 7 bases had no gene match. The germline V gene encodes CDR1 SQVTM and CDR2 ANQGSEA. In nucleotides, the CDR3 is TGCAGCGTTATGGGGACAGGGGGGAAGTATGGCTACACCTTC. Protein: CSVMGTGGKYGYTF.

This clonotype has ten or more counts. The chain links TRBV20-1 to TRBJ2-3; the match to TRBD2 covers 9 bases. V was clipped by 3 bases and J by 2 bases; unmatched bases: 3. Per germline, CDR1 DFQATT and CDR2 SNEGSKA (reference sequence). The CDR3 loop spans 14 amino acids. This chain's CDR3 is CSARAGGPTDTQYF. The CDR3 bases are TGCAGTGCTAGGGCGGGGGGGCCCACAGATACGCAGTATTTT.

In its sample, this clonotype was seen many times. This chain links TRBV12-3 or TRBV12-4 with TRBJ1-2; D is unclear. V shed 8 bases and J shed 2 bases, with 3 bases lying between them. There are 10 residues in the CDR3. DNA of the CDR3: TGTGCCAGCTACAACTATGGCTACACCTTC. Translation gives CASYNYGYTF.

This clonotype appeared many times. V and J are TRBV24-1 and TRBJ2-5, with TRBD1 as a possible D gene (5 bases). The germline gives CDR1 KGHDR, CDR2 SFDVKD. The V and J ends lost 5 bases and 0 bases respectively, with 18 bases between them. CDR3 length: 17 residues. This CDR3 is CATSGWTLNSYQETQYF. The DNA of the CDR3 is TGTGCCACCAGTGGTTGGACACTCAATTCATACCAAGAGACCCAGTACTTC.

The table lists this clonotype with many counts. This rearrangement joins TRBV27 to TRBJ2-7; TRBD1 matches at 10 bases. The V segment lost 5 bases and the J segment 3 bases; nucleotides outside the gene matches: 7. This CDR3 contains 15 residues. Germline V CDR1 and CDR2: MNHEY, SMNVEV (reference sequence). DNA for the CDR3: TGTGCCAGCAGTCCGTTGACAGGGGGCATCTACGAGCAGTACTTC. Residues: CASSPLTGGIYEQYF.

V is TRBV7-9 and J is TRBJ2-7; TRBD2 matches 9 bases. The germline V gene has CDR1 SEHNR and CDR2 FQNEAQ (reference sequence). The V and J ends lost 3 bases and 4 bases, in that order; junction bases with no gene match: 10. CDR3 length: 16 residues. The CDR3 protein is CASSFGVSGGGYEQYF. In nucleotides, the CDR3 is TGTGCCAGCAGCTTCGGGGTTAGCGGGGGCGGATACGAGCAGTACTTC.

The rearrangement links TRBV6-6 to TRBJ1-1, with D perhaps matching TRBD1 (6 bases). CDR3 length: 14 amino acids. V was shortened by 0 bases and J by 6 bases, with 11 bases between the two germline ends. Per the germline V gene, CDR1 is MNHNY and CDR2 is SVGAGI (reference sequence). CDR3 amino acids: CASSYSRGAPEAFF. CDR3 in DNA: TGTGCCAGCAGTTACTCGAGGGGGGCCCCTGAAGCTTTCTTT.

This clonotype has just a few counts. The chain has TRBV19 and TRBJ2-2, with 7 bases lining up with TRBD1. The CDR3 is 15 amino acids. Germline trimming cut 3 bases from V and 4 bases from J; bases unmatched to any gene: 5. Germline V gene sequence: CDR1 LNHDA, CDR2 SQIVND (reference sequence). The CDR3 loop is CASSIDRASTGELFF. CDR3 coding DNA: TGTGCCAGTAGTATCGACAGGGCCAGCACCGGGGAGCTGTTTTTT.

This clonotype occurred once. This chain joins TRBV30 and TRBJ2-7; TRBD1 agrees at 8 bases. V was pared by 6 bases and J by 7 bases, with 8 bases of the junction left unmatched. Germline V gives CDR1 GTSNPN, CDR2 SVGIG (reference sequence). The CDR3 consists of 12 residues. The CDR3 sequence is CACLTGDGEQYF. The CDR3 DNA is TGTGCCTGCTTGACAGGGGATGGGGAGCAGTACTTC.

This clonotype was seen ten or more times. This sequence joins TRBV6-1 and TRBJ1-1; TRBD1 matches 7 bases. V lost 4 bases to trimming and J lost 0 bases; unmatched junction nucleotides: 5. Looked up from germline, CDR1 is MNHNS and CDR2 is SASEGT. This CDR3 spans 15 amino acids. DNA for the CDR3: TGTGCCAGCAGTGCGGACAGGAGATTGAACACTGAAGCTTTCTTT. Encoded protein: CASSADRRLNTEAFF.

This clonotype came up many times. The rearrangement links TRBV7-2 to TRBJ1-6; no definite D call. CDR3 size: 14 residues. The V end was cut by 1 base, the J end by 7 bases, with 8 bases between. Germline assignment: CDR1 SGHTA and CDR2 FQGNSA. CDR3 loop: CASSLVGQNSPLHF. The CDR3 region has the DNA TGTGCCAGCAGCTTAGTCGGGCAGAATTCACCCCTCCACTTT. Variable domain in full (rest from reference TRBV7-2 and TRBJ1-6): GAGVSQSPSNKVTEKGKDVELRCDPISGHTALYWYRQSLGQGLEFLIYFQGNSAPDKSGLPSDRFSAERTGGSVSTLTIQRTQQEDSAVYLCASSLVGQNSPLHFGNGTRLTVT.

In its sample, this clonotype was seen a few times. The chain couples TRBV7-9 to TRBJ1-5; 9 bases are a match to TRBD1. This CDR3 spans 13 amino acids. Trimming at V came to 10 bases and at J to 6 bases, leaving 7 bases not matched to a gene. The V gene's germline CDR1 is SEHNR and CDR2 FQNEAQ (reference sequence). The CDR3 nucleotides are TGTGCCACGGGACAGGGATCAAGTCAGCCCCAGCATTTT. Protein sequence: CATGQGSSQPQHF.

The V call is TRBV4-1, the J call TRBJ2-7; TRBD1 is a possible D gene (7 bases). Germline assignment: CDR1 MGHRA and CDR2 YSYEKL. The V end lost 5 bases, the J end lost 5 bases, and 16 bases lay between the germline ends. This CDR3 region has 14 residues. CDR3 bases: TGCGCCAGCAGCTCAGACAGGGAGGTCGACGAGCAGTACTTC. As protein: CASSSDREVDEQYF.

In this sample, this clonotype turned up many times. The chain uses TRBV12-3 or TRBV12-4 and TRBJ1-5; D might be TRBD1 (5 bases). V lost 6 bases, J lost 2 bases, and 14 bases lay in between. CDR3 size: 15 residues. CDR3 nucleotides: TGTGCCAGCAGCCCTCAGGGAGGGGGCAATCAGCCCCAGCATTTT. This gives the protein CASSPQGGGNQPQHF.

This clonotype was seen ten or more times. This chain links TRBV7-3 with TRBJ2-1; D is uncertain. The CDR3 runs to 16 residues. Germline assignment: CDR1 SGHTA and CDR2 FQGTGA. V gave up 5 bases and J gave up 4 bases, with 18 bases separating them. Here the CDR3 DNA reads TGTGCCAGCAGCGAGGTCCGGGCCGCCCCTTACAATGAGCAGTTCTTC. Its translation: CASSEVRAAPYNEQFF. Full variable domain (missing parts from reference TRBV7-3 and TRBJ2-1): GAGVSQTPSNKVTEKGKYVELRCDPISGHTALYWYRQSLGQGPEFLIYFQGTGAADDSGLPNDRFFAVRPEGSVSTLKIQRTERGDSAVYLCASSEVRAAPYNEQFFGPGTRLTVL.

This clonotype was seen ten or more times. The chain carries TRBV2 and TRBJ1-5; D gene unclear. Between the trimmed V and J ends, which lost 0 bases and 3 bases, there was a span of 9 bases. The CDR3 runs to 15 residues. Germline CDR1 reads SNHLY; CDR2 reads FYNNEI. CDR3 DNA: TGTGCCAGCAGTGAAGCGCAAGGGTCCAATCAGCCCCAGCATTTT. This encodes CASSEAQGSNQPQHF.

This clonotype was seen ten or more times. CDR3 bases: TGTGCCAGCAGCGTAGTGGTGGGACTAACCGGGGAGCTGTTTTTT. As protein: CASSVVVGLTGELFF. The rearrangement uses TRBV9 and TRBJ2-2; TRBD2 agrees at 7 bases. Germline CDR1 reads SGDLS; CDR2 reads YYNGEE. V trimming: 0 bases; J trimming: 5 bases; junction bases outside the gene matches: 4. CDR3 length: 15 residues.

With regard to this clonotype: With a much larger clone just one base away, this may be a read error. V gene TRBV24-1 combines with J gene TRBJ2-7; 7 bases fit TRBD1. CDR1 is KGHDR and CDR2 is SFDVKD in the germline V gene. The CDR3 runs to 15 residues. The junction had 8 bases not matched to a gene; V was cut back by 6 bases and J by 1 base. The CDR3 DNA reads as TGTGCCACCAGTAACGGACAGGTTACATCCTACGAGCAGTACTTC. Residues: CATSNGQVTSYEQYF.

The J gene is TRBJ2-7, the V gene TRBV20-1; TRBD2 aligns across 14 bases. This CDR3 region has 19 residues. V shed 6 bases and J 0 bases; nucleotides not matched to a gene: 16. In germline, CDR1 is DFQATT, CDR2 SNEGSKA (reference sequence). The CDR3 sequence is CSAPPGTSGSAFSSYEQYF. CDR3 coding DNA: TGCAGTGCACCTCCCGGGACTAGCGGGAGCGCTTTTAGCTCCTACGAGCAGTACTTC.